Listed below are T cell receptor beta chains from one sample, sequenced in a study of blood T cell repertoires in COVID-19. The data were produced by immunoSEQ multiplex PCR, yet TCRdb's version contains in-frame clones alone and is incomplete. The sample consists of roughly 150,000 clones, about four fifths of them appearing once. Sequencing input: PBMCs or T cells enriched from blood (not recorded which). These receptors originate from an older woman who had recovered from COVID-19. CDR3s include the opening cysteine and the closing phenylalanine or tryptophan. The D gene is left open where the match is weak. For some rows the clone size is stated as once, few or many, or as a class when expanded; others skip it.

cdr3_aa	cdr3_nt	d_call	clone_size	v_call	j_call
CASSYSRGPLNTEAFF	TGTGCCAGCAGTTACTCTCGTGGCCCACTGAACACTGAAGCTTTCTTT	NA	NA	TRBV6-5	TRBJ1-1
CASSLAGYTGELFF	TGTGCCAGCAGCTTAGCAGGGTACACCGGGGAGCTGTTTTTT	NA	NA	TRBV5-4	TRBJ2-2
CASSQAPQGEEGEKLFF	TGCGCCAGCAGCCAAGCACCCCAGGGGGAAGAGGGTGAAAAACTGTTTTTT	TRBD1	NA	TRBV4-1	TRBJ1-4
CASSLAGDQPQHF	TGCGCCAGCAGCTTGGCAGGGGACCAGCCCCAGCATTTT	NA	NA	TRBV5-1	TRBJ1-5
CASSYLVSAGYTF	TGTGCCAGCAGTTACCTTGTGAGTGCTGGCTACACCTTC	NA	NA	TRBV6-5	TRBJ1-2
CAWNSGHSNQPQHF	TGTGCCTGGAATAGTGGACACTCCAATCAGCCCCAGCATTTT	NA	NA	TRBV30	TRBJ1-5
CASSQVSGANVLTF	TGTGCCAGTAGTCAGGTATCTGGGGCCAACGTCCTGACTTTC	NA	NA	TRBV19	TRBJ2-6
CSVEGRGGSDTEAFF	TGCAGCGTTGAAGGACGCGGGGGCTCTGACACTGAAGCTTTCTTT	NA	many	TRBV29-1	TRBJ1-1
CASSLLYREGTEAFF	TGTGCCAGCAGCCTATTGTACAGGGAGGGGACTGAAGCTTTCTTT	NA	NA	TRBV3-1/TRBV3-2	TRBJ1-1
CASSLEGQGAARTEAFF	TGTGCCAGCAGCTTGGAAGGGCAGGGGGCAGCGAGGACTGAAGCTTTCTTT	TRBD1	once	TRBV5-4	TRBJ1-1
CASSLGAGESYEQYF	TGTGCCAGCAGCTTAGGCGCGGGGGAGTCCTACGAGCAGTACTTC	TRBD2	NA	TRBV11-3	TRBJ2-7
CASSLYSTDQETQYF	TGTGCCAGCAGCTTATACTCGACTGATCAAGAGACCCAGTACTTC	NA	NA	TRBV7-8	TRBJ2-5
CASSSVGGIVYGYTF	TGTGCCAGCAGCTCAGTTGGGGGGATAGTCTATGGCTACACCTTC	NA	NA	TRBV5-4	TRBJ1-2
CASSLDTITYNEQFF	TGCGCCAGCAGCCTCGATACTATAACCTACAATGAGCAGTTCTTC	NA	NA	TRBV5-1	TRBJ2-1
CASSPRPAEINTEAFF	TGTGCCAGCAGCCCTCGTCCCGCGGAGATTAACACTGAAGCTTTCTTT	NA	few	TRBV4-2	TRBJ1-1
CASRDRGDTEAFF	TGCGCCAGTAGGGACAGGGGGGACACTGAAGCTTTCTTT	TRBD1	NA	TRBV10-2	TRBJ1-1
CSAYTGGVNTEAFF	TGCAGCGCCTACACAGGGGGAGTGAACACTGAAGCTTTCTTT	TRBD1	NA	TRBV29-1	TRBJ1-1
CASSVRGHEKLFF	TGTGCCAGCAGCGTCAGGGGGCATGAAAAACTGTTTTTT	TRBD1	NA	TRBV5-4	TRBJ1-4
CATSDSTGFNYGYTF	TGTGCCACCAGTGACTCGACAGGGTTCAACTATGGCTACACCTTC	TRBD1	NA	TRBV24-1	TRBJ1-2
CASRTAQETQYF	TGTGCCAGCAGGACAGCTCAAGAGACCCAGTACTTC	NA	NA	TRBV21-1	TRBJ2-5
CASSFRGGTYNEQFF	TGTGCCAGCAGCTTCCGGGGGGGAACCTACAATGAGCAGTTCTTC	TRBD2	NA	TRBV11-2	TRBJ2-1
CASSDYGYPQETQYF	TGTGCCAGCAGCGACTACGGATACCCACAAGAGACCCAGTACTTC	NA	NA	TRBV7-2	TRBJ2-5
CAWRRWGQGAAEAFF	TGTGCCTGGAGAAGGTGGGGACAGGGGGCCGCTGAAGCTTTCTTT	TRBD1	NA	TRBV30	TRBJ1-1
CASSTPTGRTQYF	TGTGCCAGCAGCACTCCGACAGGACGAACGCAGTATTTT	NA	NA	TRBV11-2	TRBJ2-3
CASSATGGTEAFF	TGTGCCAGCAGTGCAACAGGGGGGACTGAAGCTTTCTTT	TRBD1	NA	TRBV25-1	TRBJ1-1
CASSFEEARNEQFF	TGTGCCAGCAGTTTCGAAGAGGCCCGCAATGAGCAGTTCTTC	NA	NA	TRBV28	TRBJ2-1
CASTEGLNNEQFF	TGTGCCAGCACTGAAGGACTTAACAATGAGCAGTTCTTC	NA	NA	TRBV2	TRBJ2-1
CASSGQYAGADTQYF	TGTGCCAGCAGTGGCCAATACGCGGGCGCAGATACGCAGTATTTT	NA	NA	TRBV2	TRBJ2-3
CASSLDREGYGYTF	TGTGCCAGCAGCTTGGACAGGGAAGGCTATGGCTACACCTTC	TRBD1	NA	TRBV11-3	TRBJ1-2
CASTRPSGAFF	TGTGCCAGTACGAGGCCCTCTGGAGCTTTCTTT	NA	NA	TRBV19	TRBJ1-1
CASSYGESLLYF	TGTGCCAGCAGTTACGGGGAGTCTCTCTTGTACTTC	NA	NA	TRBV6-5	TRBJ2-4
CASSIGGAGYEQYF	TGTGCCAGTAGTATAGGCGGGGCAGGGTACGAGCAGTACTTC	NA	NA	TRBV19	TRBJ2-7
CASSFTGNTEAFF	TGTGCCAGCAGTTTTACAGGGAACACTGAAGCTTTCTTT	NA	NA	TRBV27	TRBJ1-1
CASSSTGLTYEQYF	TGTGCCAGCAGCTCGACAGGACTCACCTACGAGCAGTACTTC	NA	NA	TRBV11-2	TRBJ2-7
CSVEVRGRGNEQFF	TGCAGCGTTGAAGTGCGGGGGCGAGGGAATGAGCAGTTCTTC	NA	few	TRBV29-1	TRBJ2-1
CASSSETGGAFTEAFF	TGTGCCAGCAGTTCCGAGACAGGGGGCGCGTTCACTGAAGCTTTCTTT	TRBD1	NA	TRBV28	TRBJ1-1
CASSLGLILQGNNEQFF	TGCGCCAGCAGCTTGGGGCTCATACTACAGGGTAACAATGAGCAGTTCTTC	NA	NA	TRBV5-1	TRBJ2-1
CASSLERGTPEAFF	TGTGCCAGCAGCTTGGAGCGGGGAACGCCTGAAGCTTTCTTT	NA	NA	TRBV5-5	TRBJ1-1
CASTPRTGGYEQYF	TGTGCCAGTACCCCTAGGACAGGGGGCTACGAGCAGTACTTC	TRBD1	few	TRBV19	TRBJ2-7
CASSEGQTRGEKLFF	TGTGCCAGCAGCGAGGGACAGACTCGAGGTGAAAAACTGTTTTTT	TRBD1	NA	TRBV9	TRBJ1-4
CASSYRRGTGANVLTF	TGTGCCAGCAGTTACCGCAGGGGAACTGGGGCCAACGTCCTGACTTTC	NA	NA	TRBV6-2/TRBV6-3	TRBJ2-6
CASSFTGYYGYTF	TGTGCCAGCAGCTTCACAGGGTACTATGGCTACACCTTC	NA	NA	TRBV11-2	TRBJ1-2
CASRSGGTDTQYF	TGTGCCAGCAGATCAGGGGGCACAGATACGCAGTATTTT	NA	NA	TRBV27	TRBJ2-3
CASSRGPEAFF	TGTGCCAGCAGCCGGGGGCCTGAAGCTTTCTTT	NA	NA	TRBV14	TRBJ1-1
CASRHTDTQYF	TGTGCCAGCAGACACACAGATACGCAGTATTTT	NA	NA	TRBV3-1/TRBV3-2	TRBJ2-3
CASSLALQGGHEQYF	TGTGCCAGCAGCTTAGCCTTGCAGGGGGGCCACGAGCAGTACTTC	NA	NA	TRBV7-9	TRBJ2-7
CASSQVGTGTYEQYF	TGTGCCAGCAGCCAAGTAGGGACAGGGACCTACGAGCAGTACTTC	TRBD1	NA	TRBV3-1/TRBV3-2	TRBJ2-7
CASSYSYGEGTDTQYF	TGTGCCAGCAGTTACTCATATGGGGAGGGCACAGATACGCAGTATTTT	NA	NA	TRBV6-5	TRBJ2-3
CASSRSGQLNTEAFF	TGCGCCAGCAGCCGTTCCGGACAACTGAACACTGAAGCTTTCTTT	NA	NA	TRBV5-1	TRBJ1-1
CASSLLAGAFLNTEAFF	TGTGCCAGCAGCTTGTTAGCAGGGGCCTTCTTGAACACTGAAGCTTTCTTT	NA	many	TRBV5-6	TRBJ1-1